Below are 6 T cell receptor beta chains sequenced from a single sample in a study of CXCR3-negative and CXCR3-positive naive CD8 T cells. 5' RACE that incorporated UMI labels was used to prepare the TRB cDNA libraries. TCRdb derives one entry per CDR3 protein from the 5' RACE reads, leaving out DNA. The sample includes about 23,000 distinct CDR3 sequences. The sequenced sample was naive CXCR3- CD8+ T cells from blood. Regarding subset: CD45RO-CCR7+CD27+CD95- naive CD8+ T cells lacking CXCR3 (TNR3-). The source of these receptors is a human donor in good health. Some clones in this sample may be carry-over from other donors' samples.

V gene TRBV6-5 combines with J gene TRBJ1-2; the D call of TRBD1 rests on TCRdb alone, since no DNA is present to check it. CDR1 is MNHEY and CDR2 is SVGAGI in the germline V gene. The CDR3 extends over 20 amino acids. CDR3 region: CASSYSSLRSGQGKFYGYTF.

The V and J genes are TRBV13 and TRBJ2-5; the TCRdb D gene call, TRBD2, has no DNA to confirm it. The CDR3 covers 15 residues. CDR1 and CDR2 (germline): PRHDT, FYEKMQ (reference sequence). CDR3 in amino acids: CASSDGTSGRKTQYF.

The CDR3 loop reads CASSIEAGDEQYF. The gene calls are TRBV7-2 and TRBJ2-7; without DNA, the TCRdb call of TRBD1 cannot be checked. This CDR3 is built from 13 residues. Germline-derived CDR1 and CDR2 are SGHTA and FQGNSA.

The rearrangement links TRBV5-4 to TRBJ2-5; TCRdb's D call of TRBD1 is untestable without DNA. CDR1 is SGHNT, CDR2 YYREEE, per germline (reference sequence). The CDR3 runs to 17 residues. Here the CDR3 reads CASSGQGAMPLQETQYF. Supplemented by reference TRBV5-4 and TRBJ2-5, the full variable domain reads ETGVTQSPTHLIKTRGQQVTLRCSSQSGHNTVSWYQQALGQGPQFIFQYYREEENGRGNFPPRFSGLQFPNYSSELNVNALELDDSALYLCASSGQGAMPLQETQYFGPGTRLLVL.

This rearrangement joins TRBV6-6 to TRBJ1-2. The CDR3 loop spans 14 amino acids. CDR1 MNHNY and CDR2 SVGAGI come from the germline V gene (reference sequence). This chain's CDR3 is CASSPNSMNYGYTF.

The chain recombines TRBV10-3 with TRBJ2-3; TCRdb indicates TRBD2, and absent DNA this call remains unverified. Germline V gene data show CDR1 as ENHRY and CDR2 as SYGVKD. The CDR3 is 15 amino acids. The CDR3 is CAIRRGAGGTDTQYF.